This TCR beta chain derives from a study of cytomegalovirus exposure and HLA in healthy donors. Trimming took 5 bases from V and 3 from J; bases not matched to a gene: 4. CDR3 size: 15 residues. The germline V gene encodes CDR1 LNHDA and CDR2 SQIVND (reference sequence). Produced via immunoSEQ multiplex PCR; TCRdb's table is partial and in-frame only. The sample shows some 110,000 clones, roughly 82% of them seen only once. The source is a man between 18 and 29 years old in good health and CMV-seronegative. The sample was PBMCs. The V call is TRBV19, the J call TRBJ2-1; 10 bases match TRBD2. CDR3 region: CASSELAGGYNEQFF. The CDR3 region has the DNA TGTGCCAGTAGTGAATTAGCGGGGGGCTACAATGAGCAGTTCTTC.